This TCR beta chain came from a study of cytomegalovirus exposure and HLA in healthy donors. This clone was recorded a few times. This cohort consisted of healthy bone marrow donors. The PCR contained 60 Vbeta and 13 Jbeta primers. The method was immunoSEQ multiplex PCR; TCRdb's version includes in-frame clones alone and lacks a portion of them. The sample has approximately 120,000 clones, roughly a tenth seen once. The CDR3 sequence is 13 residues long. V dropped 7 bases and J dropped 10 bases, with 19 bases sitting between them. Germline CDR1 reads SEHNR; CDR2 reads FQNEAQ (reference sequence). Sequenced sample: PBMCs. The rearrangement joins TRBV7-9 to TRBJ2-5, with D tentatively TRBD1 (8 bases). The sequence derives from a woman younger than 30 in good health and CMV-seropositive. DNA of the CDR3: TGTGCCAGCATTCTGACAGGGGAGGGGGTCCAGTACTTC. The encoded protein is CASILTGEGVQYF.